The 8 T cell receptor beta chains below come from one sample, sequenced in a study of cytomegalovirus exposure and HLA in healthy donors. Primers: 60 Vbeta forward and 13 Jbeta reverse. Sequenced by immunoSEQ multiplex PCR; TCRdb stores in-frame clones only, minus some. The repertoire holds about 97,000 clones, 73% seen once, with roughly 3.5% in the top ten. Sequences were obtained from PBMCs. These receptors all come from a man between 35 and 55 years old in good health and CMV-seronegative.

This clone was observed a few times. No conserved phenylalanine or tryptophan is present at the end of the CDR3, so a read error is the likely explanation. The V and J genes are TRBV5-6 and TRBJ1-1, with D unresolved. CDR3 length: 13 amino acids. V lost 2 bases and J 1 base, leaving 6 bases between the germline ends. Germline lookup yields CDR1 SGHDT and CDR2 YYEEEE. CDR3 coding DNA: TGTGCCAGCAGCTTCACGGGGAACACTGAAGCTTTCGTT. It translates to CASSFTGNTEAFV.

The chain couples TRBV18 to TRBJ1-1; 7 bases align to TRBD1. The CDR3 spans 13 residues. After removal of 6 bases from V and 1 base from J, the junction contained 2 bases not matched to a gene. Per the germline V gene, CDR1 is KGHSH and CDR2 is LQKENI. The CDR3 DNA sequence: TGTGCCAGCTCGGGACAGAGGAACACTGAAGCTTTCTTT. The encoded protein is CASSGQRNTEAFF.

This clone occurred a few times. The chain couples TRBV21-1 to TRBJ2-1; the D segment call TRBD2 is taken from the table without a DNA check. TRBV21-1 is a pseudogene. This CDR3 is 18 amino acids long. The CDR3 protein is CASSKFGSRGGQINEQFF. CDR3 coding DNA: TGTGCCAGCAGCAAATTCGGCTCGCGGGGGGGCCAGATTAATGAGCAGTTCTTC.

The chain links TRBV10-1 to TRBJ2-7; TRBD1 is a possible D gene (6 bases). The V end was cut by 2 bases, the J end by 6 bases, with 8 bases between. CDR3 length equals 12 residues. CDR1 and CDR2 from the germline V gene are WNHNN and SYGVQD (reference sequence). The CDR3 nucleotides are TGCGCCAGCAGTGAGAGCAGGGGCGAGCAGTACTTC. Translated, it gives CASSESRGEQYF.

The sample holds one count of this clone. The chain joins TRBV28 to TRBJ1-3; 8 nucleotides agree with TRBD1. Germline CDR1 and CDR2: MDHEN and SYDVKM. CDR3 length equals 15 residues. Trimming took 10 bases from V and 1 from J; bases not matched to a gene: 9. DNA for the CDR3: TGTGCCACCCTAGACAGGGGCAGGTCTGGAAACACCATATATTTT. This codes for CATLDRGRSGNTIYF.

This rearrangement joins TRBV5-4 to TRBJ2-3; 16 nucleotides agree with TRBD2. This CDR3 has 16 residues. Germline V gives CDR1 SGHNT, CDR2 YYREEE (reference sequence). The V and J ends lost 5 bases and 5 bases, in that order; junction bases with no gene match: 5. In nucleotides, the CDR3 is TGTGCCAGCAGTGGGACTAGCGGGGGGGCAGGAGATACGCAGTATTTT. Translation gives CASSGTSGGAGDTQYF. Combining the CDR3 with reference TRBV5-4 and TRBJ2-3 gives the whole variable domain ETGVTQSPTHLIKTRGQQVTLRCSSQSGHNTVSWYQQALGQGPQFIFQYYREEENGRGNFPPRFSGLQFPNYSSELNVNALELDDSALYLCASSGTSGGAGDTQYFGPGTRLTVL.

The chain is built from TRBV6-1 and TRBJ2-2, with TRBD1 identical over 7 bases. The germline CDR1 and CDR2 sequences are MNHNS and SASEGT. The CDR3 is 17 residues long. The trim removed 4 bases at V and 4 bases at J, leaving 12 bases unmatched. DNA of the CDR3: TGTGCCAGCAGTGGCCTAGGGAGACAGGGATCCACCGGGGAGCTGTTTTTT. Translated: CASSGLGRQGSTGELFF.

The chain employs TRBV5-1 and TRBJ2-3; D ambiguous. This CDR3 is 14 amino acids long. The ends were cut back, 2 bases at V and 5 bases at J, with 12 bases in the middle. Germline loops: CDR1 SGHRS, CDR2 YFSETQ. Here the CDR3 DNA reads TGCGCCAGCAGCTTACAAGCGACCGGAGATACGCAGTATTTT. Residues: CASSLQATGDTQYF.